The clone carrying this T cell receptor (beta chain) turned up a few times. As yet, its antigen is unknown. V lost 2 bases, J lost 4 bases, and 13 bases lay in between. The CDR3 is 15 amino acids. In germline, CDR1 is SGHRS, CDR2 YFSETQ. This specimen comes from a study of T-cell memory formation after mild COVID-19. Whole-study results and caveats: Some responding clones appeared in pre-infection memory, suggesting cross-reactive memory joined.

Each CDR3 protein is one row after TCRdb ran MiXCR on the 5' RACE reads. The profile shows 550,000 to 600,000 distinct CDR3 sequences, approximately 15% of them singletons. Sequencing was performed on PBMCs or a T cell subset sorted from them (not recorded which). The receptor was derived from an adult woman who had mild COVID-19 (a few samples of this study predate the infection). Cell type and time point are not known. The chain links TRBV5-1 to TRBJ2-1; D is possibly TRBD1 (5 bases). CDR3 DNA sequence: TGCGCCAGCAGCTTAGGGGAAGCCCCTTACAATGAGCAGTTCTTC. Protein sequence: CASSLGEAPYNEQFF.